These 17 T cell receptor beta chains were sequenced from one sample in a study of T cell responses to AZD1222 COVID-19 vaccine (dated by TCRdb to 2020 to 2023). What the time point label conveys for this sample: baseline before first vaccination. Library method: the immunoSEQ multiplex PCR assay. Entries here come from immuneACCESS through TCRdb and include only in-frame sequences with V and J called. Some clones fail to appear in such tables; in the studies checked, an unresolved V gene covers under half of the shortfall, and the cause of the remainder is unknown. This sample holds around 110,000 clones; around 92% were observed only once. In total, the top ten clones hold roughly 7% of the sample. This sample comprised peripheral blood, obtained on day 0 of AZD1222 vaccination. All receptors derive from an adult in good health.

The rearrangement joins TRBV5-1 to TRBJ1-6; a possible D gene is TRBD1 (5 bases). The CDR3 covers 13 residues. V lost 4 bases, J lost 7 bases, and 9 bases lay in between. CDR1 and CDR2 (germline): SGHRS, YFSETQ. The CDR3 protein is CASSPEGNSPLHF. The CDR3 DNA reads TGCGCCAGCAGCCCTGAGGGGAATTCACCCCTCCACTTT. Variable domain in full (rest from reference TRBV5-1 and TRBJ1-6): KAGVTQTPRYLIKTRGQQVTLSCSPISGHRSVSWYQQTPGQGLQFLFEYFSETQRNKGNFPGRFSGRQFSNSRSEMNVSTLELGDSALYLCASSPEGNSPLHFGNGTRLTVT.

CDR3 in amino acids: CSVEAQGSRTEAFF. Written as DNA, the CDR3 is TGCAGCGTTGAAGCTCAGGGAAGTCGCACTGAAGCTTTCTTT. The chain couples TRBV29-1 to TRBJ1-1, with D possibly being TRBD1 (5 bases). V was clipped by 1 base and J by 4 bases, with 13 bases between them. The V gene's germline CDR1 is SQVTM and CDR2 ANQGSEA. The CDR3 has 14 residues.

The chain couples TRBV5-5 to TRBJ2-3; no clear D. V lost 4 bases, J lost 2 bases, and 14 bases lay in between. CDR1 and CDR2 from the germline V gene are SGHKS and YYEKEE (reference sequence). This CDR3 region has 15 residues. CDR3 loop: CASSPSGWTTDTQYF. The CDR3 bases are TGTGCCAGCAGCCCATCGGGCTGGACCACAGATACGCAGTATTTT.

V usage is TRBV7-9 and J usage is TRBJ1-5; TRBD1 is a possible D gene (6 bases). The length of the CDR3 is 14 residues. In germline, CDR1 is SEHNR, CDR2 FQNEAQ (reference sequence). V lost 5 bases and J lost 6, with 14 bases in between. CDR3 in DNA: TGTGCCAGCAGCCTGGCAGGGGAGGGTCAGCCCCAGCATTTT. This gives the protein CASSLAGEGQPQHF.

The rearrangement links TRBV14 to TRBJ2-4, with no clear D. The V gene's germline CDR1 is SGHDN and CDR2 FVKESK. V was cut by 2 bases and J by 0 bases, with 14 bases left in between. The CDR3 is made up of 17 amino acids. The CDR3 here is CASSQWVPGLAKNIQYF. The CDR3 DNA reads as TGTGCCAGCAGCCAATGGGTACCTGGATTAGCCAAAAACATTCAGTACTTC.

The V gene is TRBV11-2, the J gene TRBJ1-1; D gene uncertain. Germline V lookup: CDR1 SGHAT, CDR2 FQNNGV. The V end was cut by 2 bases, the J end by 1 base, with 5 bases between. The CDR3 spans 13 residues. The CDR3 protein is CASSLKRNTEAFF. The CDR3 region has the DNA TGTGCCAGCAGCTTAAAACGGAACACTGAAGCTTTCTTT.

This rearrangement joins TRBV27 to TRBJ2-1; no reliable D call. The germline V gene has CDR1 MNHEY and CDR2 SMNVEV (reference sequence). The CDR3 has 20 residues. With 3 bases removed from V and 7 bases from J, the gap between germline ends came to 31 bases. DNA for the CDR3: TGTGCCAGCAGTTTGGCTGGCCTCCCCGCGTGGAGTTCCAAAGGAAATGAGCAGTTCTTC. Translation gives CASSLAGLPAWSSKGNEQFF.

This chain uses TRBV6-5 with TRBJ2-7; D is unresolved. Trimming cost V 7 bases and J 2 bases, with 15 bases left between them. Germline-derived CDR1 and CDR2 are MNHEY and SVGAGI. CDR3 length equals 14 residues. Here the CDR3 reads CASNPPEKTYEQYF. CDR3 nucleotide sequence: TGTGCCAGCAATCCTCCCGAAAAAACCTACGAGCAGTACTTC.

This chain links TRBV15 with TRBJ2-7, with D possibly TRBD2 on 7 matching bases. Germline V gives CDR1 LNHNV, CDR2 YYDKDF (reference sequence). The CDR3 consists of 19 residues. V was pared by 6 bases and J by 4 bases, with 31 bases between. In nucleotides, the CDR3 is TGTGCCACCAGGATGACCTCGAACGGGGGGCGGGGGAAAAGTTACGAGCAGTACTTC. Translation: CATRMTSNGGRGKSYEQYF. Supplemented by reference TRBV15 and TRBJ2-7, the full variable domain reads DAMVIQNPRYQVTQFGKPVTLSCSQTLNHNVMYWYQQKSSQAPKLLFHYYDKDFNNEADTPDNFQSRRPNTSFCFLDIRSPGLGDTAMYLCATRMTSNGGRGKSYEQYFGPGTRLTVT.

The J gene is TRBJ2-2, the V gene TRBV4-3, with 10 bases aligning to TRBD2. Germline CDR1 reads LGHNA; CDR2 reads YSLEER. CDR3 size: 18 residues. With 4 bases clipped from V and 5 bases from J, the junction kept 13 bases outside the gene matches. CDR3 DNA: TGCGCCAGCAGCCTTAGCCCATTAGCGGGAGGTTTTACCGGGGAGCTGTTTTTT. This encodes CASSLSPLAGGFTGELFF.

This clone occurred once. For the CDR3, the DNA is TGTGCCAGCAACCAAAATCAGAGACCACGCTCTGGGGCCAACGTCCTGACTTTC. Translating gives CASNQNQRPRSGANVLTF. This chain uses TRBV28 with TRBJ2-6, with D unclear. Trimming pared 7 bases from V and 0 bases from J, leaving 19 bases between. This CDR3 region has 18 residues. The germline V gene has CDR1 MDHEN and CDR2 SYDVKM.

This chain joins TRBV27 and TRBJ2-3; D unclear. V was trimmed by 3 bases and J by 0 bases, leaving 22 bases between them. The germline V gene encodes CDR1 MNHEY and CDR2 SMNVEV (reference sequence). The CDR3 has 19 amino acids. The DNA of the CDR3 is TGTGCCAGCAGTTTCGAATCGGTCGCAGGAACCTCTAGCACAGATACGCAGTATTTT. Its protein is CASSFESVAGTSSTDTQYF.

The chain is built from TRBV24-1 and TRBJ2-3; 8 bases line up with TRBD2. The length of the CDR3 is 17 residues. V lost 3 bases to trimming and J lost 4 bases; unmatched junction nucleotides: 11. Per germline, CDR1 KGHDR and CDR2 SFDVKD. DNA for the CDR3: TGTGCCACCAGTGATCAAAGACTAAGCGGGAGCGCAGATACGCAGTATTTT. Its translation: CATSDQRLSGSADTQYF.

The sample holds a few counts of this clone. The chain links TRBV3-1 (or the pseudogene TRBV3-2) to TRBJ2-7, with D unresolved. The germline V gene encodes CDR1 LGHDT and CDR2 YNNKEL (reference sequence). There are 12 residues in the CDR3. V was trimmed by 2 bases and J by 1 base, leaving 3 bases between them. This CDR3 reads CASSQTSYEQYF. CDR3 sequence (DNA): TGTGCCAGCAGCCAAACATCCTACGAGCAGTACTTC.

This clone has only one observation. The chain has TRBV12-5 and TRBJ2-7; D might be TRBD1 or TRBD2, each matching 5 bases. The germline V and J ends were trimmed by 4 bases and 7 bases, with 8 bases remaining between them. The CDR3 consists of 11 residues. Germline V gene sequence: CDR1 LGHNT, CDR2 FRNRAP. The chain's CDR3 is CASGSGQEQYF. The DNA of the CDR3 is TGTGCTAGTGGTTCGGGGCAGGAGCAGTACTTC.

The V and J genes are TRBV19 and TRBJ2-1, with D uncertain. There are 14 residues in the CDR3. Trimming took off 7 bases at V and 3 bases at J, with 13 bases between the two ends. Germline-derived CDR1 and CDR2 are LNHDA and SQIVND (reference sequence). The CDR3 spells CASMRTPHYNEQFF. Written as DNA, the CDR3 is TGTGCCAGTATGAGGACCCCCCACTACAATGAGCAGTTCTTC.

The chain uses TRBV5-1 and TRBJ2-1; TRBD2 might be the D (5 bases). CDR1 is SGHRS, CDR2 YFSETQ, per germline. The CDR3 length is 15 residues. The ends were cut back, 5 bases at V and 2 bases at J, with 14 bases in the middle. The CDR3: CASRDSHSTYNEQFF. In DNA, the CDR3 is TGCGCCAGCAGGGACTCCCACTCGACCTACAATGAGCAGTTCTTC.